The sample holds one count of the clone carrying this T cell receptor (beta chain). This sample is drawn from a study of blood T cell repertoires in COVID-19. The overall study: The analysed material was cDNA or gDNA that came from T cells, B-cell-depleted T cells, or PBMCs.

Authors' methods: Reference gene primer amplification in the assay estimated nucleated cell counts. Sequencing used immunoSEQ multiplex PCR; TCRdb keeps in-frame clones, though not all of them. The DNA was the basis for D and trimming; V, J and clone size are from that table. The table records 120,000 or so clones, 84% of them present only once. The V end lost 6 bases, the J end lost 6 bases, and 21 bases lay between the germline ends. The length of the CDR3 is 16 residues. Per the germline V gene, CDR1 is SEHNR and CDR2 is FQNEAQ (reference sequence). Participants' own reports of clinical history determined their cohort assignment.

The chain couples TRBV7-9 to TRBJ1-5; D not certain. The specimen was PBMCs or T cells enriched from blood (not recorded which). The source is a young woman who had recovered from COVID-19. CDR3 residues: CASSPAQFSEGQPQHF. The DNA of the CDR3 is TGTGCCAGCAGTCCCGCACAGTTCTCAGAAGGTCAGCCCCAGCATTTT.